A selection of T cell receptor beta chains follows, all from one sample in a study of blood T cell repertoires in COVID-19. TCRdb keeps only in-frame clones here, not all; method: immunoSEQ multiplex PCR. Among 65,000 to 75,000 clones listed, about 80% were seen once. What was sequenced was peripheral blood. These receptors originate from a human donor in a cohort sampled during active COVID-19. Both conserved end residues are part of each CDR3. Fields, in order: J gene, V gene, clone size, CDR3 protein. Only some rows state a clone size, as once, few, many or a class for expanded clones.

TRBJ2-1 TRBV5-1 few CASSLARTGRNEQFF
TRBJ2-3 TRBV6-2/TRBV6-3 - CASSQRQGNTDTQYF
TRBJ1-2 TRBV19 - CASSRGRGYTF
TRBJ2-1 TRBV14 - CASSQRGNSYNEQFF
TRBJ2-2 TRBV3-1/TRBV3-2 - CASSQDLGAGELFF
TRBJ1-1 TRBV6-2/TRBV6-3 - CASSPGRTQAEAFF
TRBJ2-2 TRBV5-4 - CASSLDGGPGELFF
TRBJ2-7 TRBV5-4 - CASSLDRVTYEQYF
TRBJ1-2 TRBV5-1 - CASSLSPGQSNYGYTF
TRBJ2-6 TRBV11-2 - CASSLALANVLTF
TRBJ2-5 TRBV5-1 few CASSLGAGEGKETQYF
TRBJ1-1 TRBV19 - CASSYDRVRAFF
TRBJ2-5 TRBV10-2 - CASREQGFQETQYF
TRBJ2-5 TRBV6-1 few CASSEAAGGRAVNF
TRBJ1-3 TRBV7-6 many CASSSGQGVSGNTIYF
TRBJ2-7 TRBV5-5 - CASSLGLAGEIPYEQYF
TRBJ2-2 TRBV19 few CATNRGNTGELFF
TRBJ2-3 TRBV7-2 once CASSDVLADTADTQYF
TRBJ2-6 TRBV28 few CASSIAGIPVLTF
TRBJ2-7 TRBV11-2 - CASSADRSGRVSYEQYF